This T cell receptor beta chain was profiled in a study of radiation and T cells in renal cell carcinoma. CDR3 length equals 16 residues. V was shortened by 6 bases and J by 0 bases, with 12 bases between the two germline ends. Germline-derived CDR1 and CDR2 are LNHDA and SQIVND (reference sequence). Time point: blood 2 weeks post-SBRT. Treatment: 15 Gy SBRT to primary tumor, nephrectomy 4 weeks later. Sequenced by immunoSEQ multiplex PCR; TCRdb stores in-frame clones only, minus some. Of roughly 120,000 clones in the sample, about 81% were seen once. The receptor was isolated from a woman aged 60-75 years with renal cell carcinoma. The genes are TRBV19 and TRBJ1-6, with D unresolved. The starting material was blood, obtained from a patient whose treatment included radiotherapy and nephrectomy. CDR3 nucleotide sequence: TGTGCCAGTAGGCCCCAGGAGAGCTCCTATAATTCACCCCTCCACTTT. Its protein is CASRPQESSYNSPLHF.